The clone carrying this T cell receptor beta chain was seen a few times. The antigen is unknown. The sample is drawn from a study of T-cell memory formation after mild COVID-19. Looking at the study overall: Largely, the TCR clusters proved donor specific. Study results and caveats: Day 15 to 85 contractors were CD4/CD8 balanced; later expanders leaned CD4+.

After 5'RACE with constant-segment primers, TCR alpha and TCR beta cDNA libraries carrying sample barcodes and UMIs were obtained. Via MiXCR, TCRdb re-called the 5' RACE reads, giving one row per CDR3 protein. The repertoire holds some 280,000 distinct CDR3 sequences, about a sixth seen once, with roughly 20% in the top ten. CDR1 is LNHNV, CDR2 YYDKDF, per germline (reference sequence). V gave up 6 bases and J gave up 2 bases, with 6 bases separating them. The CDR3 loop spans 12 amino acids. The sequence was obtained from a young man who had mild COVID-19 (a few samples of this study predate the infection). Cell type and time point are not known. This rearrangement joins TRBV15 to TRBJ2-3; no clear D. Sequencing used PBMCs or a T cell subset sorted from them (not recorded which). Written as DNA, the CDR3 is TGTGCCACCAGGGAGAACACAGATACGCAGTATTTT. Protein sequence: CATRENTDTQYF.